A single TCR beta chain is shown here with its context. The V and J ends lost 6 bases and 0 bases respectively, with 15 bases between them. Looked up from germline, CDR1 is LNHDA and CDR2 is SQIVND (reference sequence). CDR3 size: 15 residues. The data were taken from a study of blood T cell repertoires in COVID-19. Generated by immunoSEQ multiplex PCR, the TCRdb table keeps only in-frame clones and is missing some. The sample holds 360,000 or so clones; about nine tenths are singletons and the top ten take roughly 4%. Seattle's enrolled individuals joined amid active infection and were then monitored longitudinally.

The TCR was taken from a woman in her sixties or seventies with COVID-19, enrolled during active disease. The sequencing sample was made of peripheral blood. The chain recombines TRBV19 with TRBJ2-7; weak D call: TRBD1 (6 bases). The CDR3 protein is CASRTDSAHSYEQYF. The CDR3 coding sequence is TGTGCCAGTAGAACGGACAGCGCCCACTCCTACGAGCAGTACTTC.